The rows below give T cell receptor beta chains drawn from one sample of a study of blood T cell repertoires in COVID-19. Only in-frame clones appear in the TCRdb table, and some are missing; sequencing was by immunoSEQ multiplex PCR. In the table there are roughly 57,000 clones, more than 75% of which are singletons. What was sequenced was peripheral blood. The receptors shown here come from a man in his 60s with active or convalescent COVID-19. The CDR3 runs from the conserved cysteine through the conserved F or W. D genes are given only for firm matches. Clone size is stated in some rows and not others, as once, few, many or a class when expanded.

>TRBV6-5|.|TRBJ2-7|TRBD1
TGTGCCAGCAGTCTCCAACAGGGGTCTTCCTACGAGCAGTACTTC
CASSLQQGSSYEQYF
>TRBV3-1/TRBV3-2|.|TRBJ2-7|TRBD1
TGTGCCAGCAGCCAAGGCTTAACAGGGGCGTCTCCGTACTTC
CASSQGLTGASPYF
>TRBV30|.|TRBJ1-4|.
TGTGCCTGGAGTGGGGGGGGTACCGGGACTTATGAAAAACTGTTTTTT
CAWSGGGTGTYEKLFF
>TRBV29-1|.|TRBJ2-2|TRBD2
TGCAGCGTGGGGGAGGGGAACACCGGGGAGCTGTTTTTT
CSVGEGNTGELFF
>TRBV6-5|.|TRBJ2-4|TRBD1
TGTGCCAGCAAGGGGACAGGGAGGGCCAAAAACATTCAGTACTTC
CASKGTGRAKNIQYF
>TRBV4-1|.|TRBJ1-4|.
TGCGCCAGCAGCCAAGCCTCAGGGGTAACTAATGAAAAACTGTTTTTT
CASSQASGVTNEKLFF
>TRBV29-1|.|TRBJ1-2|.
TGCAGCGTTGCTCCCCTAGGTGGTTATGGCTACACCTTC
CSVAPLGGYGYTF
>TRBV15|.|TRBJ2-1|TRBD2
TGTGCCCCGCCAGAGCGGGGGTACTACAATGAGCAGTTCTTC
CAPPERGYYNEQFF
>TRBV4-3|.|TRBJ1-6|.
TGCGCCAGCAGCCAAGGACAGCTAAATAATTCACCCCTCCACTTT
CASSQGQLNNSPLHF
>TRBV2|.|TRBJ1-4|.
TGTGCCAGCAGCCAAGTCAAGGGGGAACTGTTTTTT
CASSQVKGELFF
>TRBV4-1|.|TRBJ2-5|.
TGCGCCAGCAGCCAAGGAAGAGGGTTCGAGACCCAGTACTTC
CASSQGRGFETQYF
>TRBV3-1/TRBV3-2|.|TRBJ1-2|.
TGTGCCAGCAGCCAAGATGGCAGAAGCTATGGCTACACCTTC
CASSQDGRSYGYTF
>TRBV5-1|.|TRBJ2-1|TRBD2
TGCGCCAGCAGCTTAGTAGCGGGGGGAGCATACAATGAGCAGTTCTTC
CASSLVAGGAYNEQFF
>TRBV5-4|.|TRBJ2-3|TRBD1
TGTGCCAGCAGGCGGGACAGGGGTCTATCAGATACGCAGTATTTT
CASRRDRGLSDTQYF
>TRBV29-1|once|TRBJ1-1|.
TGCAGCGTTGATGCAGGTCGGGGGACTGAAGCTTTCTTT
CSVDAGRGTEAFF
>TRBV6-2/TRBV6-3|.|TRBJ2-5|TRBD2
TGTGCCAGCAGTGGTGCTAGCGGGAGGAAAGAGACCCAGTACTTC
CASSGASGRKETQYF
>TRBV18|.|TRBJ2-2|TRBD1
TGTGCCAGCTCCCCATCGGACAGGGGGTTTTTCGGGGAGCTGTTTTTT
CASSPSDRGFFGELFF
>TRBV6-6|.|TRBJ1-1|.
TGTGCCAGCAGTTACGAAAGCTTAAACACTGAAGCTTTCTTT
CASSYESLNTEAFF
>TRBV10-1|.|TRBJ2-3|TRBD2
TGCGCCAGCAGTGATACTAGCGGGAGTTCAGATACGCAGTATTTT
CASSDTSGSSDTQYF
>TRBV7-6|once|TRBJ2-1|TRBD2
TGTGCCAGCAGCTTAGCGTGGGGGGGGAATGGTGAGCAGTTCTTC
CASSLAWGGNGEQFF
>TRBV10-2|.|TRBJ1-2|.
TGCGCCAGCAGTGAGGATAGGACAAACTATGGCTACACCTTC
CASSEDRTNYGYTF
>TRBV2|.|TRBJ2-3|TRBD1
TGTGCCAGCAGTGGACAGGGGCGGGGAGATACGCAGTATTTT
CASSGQGRGDTQYF
>TRBV7-9|.|TRBJ1-2|TRBD1
TGTGCCAGCAGCTTATCCTGGGACAGGGGGTCTGGCTACACCTTC
CASSLSWDRGSGYTF
>TRBV4-2|.|TRBJ2-2|TRBD2
TGTGCCAGCAGCCAAAAACTAGCGGGGGGAGAAGAGAACACCGGGGAGCTGTTTTTT
CASSQKLAGGEENTGELFF
>TRBV5-4|.|TRBJ2-3|TRBD1
TGTGCCAGCAGCTCGGGCTTTGTCCAGGGGGCGCTTCGTAGGGATACGCAGTATTTT
CASSSGFVQGALRRDTQYF
>TRBV29-1|.|TRBJ2-1|TRBD2
TGCGTCACTGCGGGGGGAGTCGTATCCTACAATGAGCAGTTCTTC
CVTAGGVVSYNEQFF
>TRBV6-1|.|TRBJ1-2|TRBD1
TGTGCCAGCAGTGAGAGGGGGCAGGATGGCTACACCTTC
CASSERGQDGYTF
>TRBV6-2/TRBV6-3|.|TRBJ2-7|TRBD2
TGTGCCAGCAGTTGGGGGGGAAGGTACGAGCAGTACTTC
CASSWGGRYEQYF
>TRBV7-2|.|TRBJ2-7|.
TGTGCCAGCAGCTTAATGACAGGGACTAGGATCGAGCAGTACTTC
CASSLMTGTRIEQYF
>TRBV9|.|TRBJ2-3|.
TGTGCCAGCGGCCCTCCCTCGACGGGGACGCAGTATTTT
CASGPPSTGTQYF
>TRBV19|.|TRBJ1-2|TRBD1
TGTGCCAGTAGTAAGGGACAGGGGGCCGGGAATGGCTACACCTTC
CASSKGQGAGNGYTF
>TRBV7-2|.|TRBJ2-1|TRBD2
TGTGCCAGCAGCTTCGCGGCGGGGGGGTCGAGGAATGAGCAGTTCTTC
CASSFAAGGSRNEQFF
>TRBV12-3/TRBV12-4|.|TRBJ1-2|TRBD1
TGTGCCAGCAGTTTGGACAGGATCTATGGCTACACCTTC
CASSLDRIYGYTF
>TRBV5-1|.|TRBJ1-2|.
TGCGCCAGCAGCTACCGGGATGTAAGCCGTGGCTACACCTTC
CASSYRDVSRGYTF
>TRBV2|.|TRBJ1-3|.
TGTGCCAGCAATCAAAATCCTGGAAACACCATATATTTT
CASNQNPGNTIYF
>TRBV4-1|.|TRBJ2-3|TRBD2
TGCGCCAGCAGCCAAATGACTAGCGGGAGCACAGATACGCAGTATTTT
CASSQMTSGSTDTQYF
>TRBV19|.|TRBJ2-7|.
TGTGCCAGTGGACCAGGGGTCCACTACGAGCAGTACTTC
CASGPGVHYEQYF
>TRBV20-1|.|TRBJ2-5|.
TGCAGTGCTTGGGCTGGAGAGACCCAGTACTTC
CSAWAGETQYF
>TRBV4-2|.|TRBJ2-3|TRBD2
TGTGCCAGCAGCCAGACTAGCGGGAGATCAGATACGCAGTATTTT
CASSQTSGRSDTQYF
>TRBV6-5|once|TRBJ1-2|.
TGTGCCAGCAGTTACTCCTTGGGAGGGGCGGACTATGGCTACACCTTC
CASSYSLGGADYGYTF
>TRBV2|.|TRBJ2-7|TRBD2
TGTGCCAGCAGTGGTCTAGCGGCTGGGTACGAGCAGTACTTC
CASSGLAAGYEQYF
>TRBV28|.|TRBJ1-5|.
TGTGCCAGCAGTTGGGACATAAGCAATCAGCCCCAGCATTTT
CASSWDISNQPQHF
>TRBV21-1|.|TRBJ1-1|.
TGTGCCAGCAGCAAAGAGGGAAGGGACAGCGAAGCTTTCTTT
CASSKEGRDSEAFF
>TRBV3-1/TRBV3-2|once|TRBJ1-6|.
TGTGCGTGGAGAGGATCACCCCTCCACTTT
CAWRGSPLHF
>TRBV28|.|TRBJ2-2|TRBD1
TGTGCCAGCAGTTTACAGGGGGTCGTAGTCACCGGGGAGCTGTTTTTT
CASSLQGVVVTGELFF
>TRBV4-2|.|TRBJ2-1|TRBD1
TGTGCCAGCAGCCAAGAGGGACCAGGGGGAACCTACAATGAGCAGTTCTTC
CASSQEGPGGTYNEQFF
>TRBV7-9|medium-sized|TRBJ1-5|.
TGTGCCAGCAGCCCCATCCCTCGCGCCCCACAGCATTTT
CASSPIPRAPQHF
>TRBV6-2/TRBV6-3|.|TRBJ2-1|.
TGTGCCAGCAGTTCCACAGGGACACGGGGGCAGTTCTTC
CASSSTGTRGQFF
>TRBV5-1|.|TRBJ2-2|TRBD1
TGCGCCAGCAGCCCCGGGGACAGGCTCAACGGGGAGCTGTTTTTT
CASSPGDRLNGELFF
>TRBV19|few|TRBJ1-6|TRBD1
TGTGCCAGTAGGCAAGGACAGGTGAATTCACCCCTCCACTTT
CASRQGQVNSPLHF
>TRBV18|.|TRBJ2-1|TRBD1
TGTGCCAGCTCACGAGCTGGGGACACAGGGGGCAATGAGCAGTTCTTC
CASSRAGDTGGNEQFF
>TRBV5-4|.|TRBJ2-1|TRBD2
TGTGCCAGCCGATCGACGGGAGGGCATGATGAGCAGTTCTTC
CASRSTGGHDEQFF
>TRBV7-9|.|TRBJ2-7|.
TGTGCCAGCAGCCGAGGGAACGAGCAGTACTTC
CASSRGNEQYF
>TRBV27|.|TRBJ2-7|TRBD1
TGTGCCAGCAGTTTAGAGGGACAGGGAAACGAGCAGTACTTC
CASSLEGQGNEQYF
>TRBV7-2|.|TRBJ1-4|.
TGTGCCAGCAGCTTAGGACAGACAACTAATGAAAAACTGTTTTTT
CASSLGQTTNEKLFF
>TRBV12-5|few|TRBJ1-1|.
TGTGCTAGTGGTTTGTATCCCCAGTTCACTGAAGCTTTCTTT
CASGLYPQFTEAFF
>TRBV11-1|once|TRBJ1-6|.
TGTGCCAGCAGCTTTTCACAGGGAACGAGTTCACCCCTCCACTTT
CASSFSQGTSSPLHF
>TRBV5-1|.|TRBJ2-7|TRBD1
TGCGCCAGCAGCGGAAAGACAGGGAACGAGGAGCAGTACTTC
CASSGKTGNEEQYF
>TRBV7-2|.|TRBJ2-5|.
TGTGCCAGCAGCACGGCAGGACTGACTCAAGAGACCCAGTACTTC
CASSTAGLTQETQYF
>TRBV5-1|once|TRBJ2-1|TRBD2
TGCGCCAGCAGCTTGACCGGGGGGACTCTAAATGAGCAGTTCTTC
CASSLTGGTLNEQFF